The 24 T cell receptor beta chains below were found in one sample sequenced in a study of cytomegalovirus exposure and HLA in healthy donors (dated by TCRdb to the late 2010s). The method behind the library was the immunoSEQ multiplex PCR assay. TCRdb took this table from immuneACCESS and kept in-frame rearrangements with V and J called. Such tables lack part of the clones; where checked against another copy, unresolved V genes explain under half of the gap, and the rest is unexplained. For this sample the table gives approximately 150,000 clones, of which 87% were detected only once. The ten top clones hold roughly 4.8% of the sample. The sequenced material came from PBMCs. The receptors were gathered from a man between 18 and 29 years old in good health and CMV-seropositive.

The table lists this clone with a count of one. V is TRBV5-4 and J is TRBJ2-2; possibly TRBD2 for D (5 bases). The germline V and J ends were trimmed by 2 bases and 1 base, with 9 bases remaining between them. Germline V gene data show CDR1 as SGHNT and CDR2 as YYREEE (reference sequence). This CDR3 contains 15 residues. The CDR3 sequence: CASSLRGGNTGELFF. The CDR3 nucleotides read TGTGCCAGCAGCTTACGGGGTGGGAACACCGGGGAGCTGTTTTTT.

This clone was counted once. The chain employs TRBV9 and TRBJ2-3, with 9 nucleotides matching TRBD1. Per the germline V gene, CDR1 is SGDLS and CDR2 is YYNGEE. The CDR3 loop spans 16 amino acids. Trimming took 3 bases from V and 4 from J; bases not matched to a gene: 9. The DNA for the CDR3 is TGTGCCAGCAGCGCCAGGGACAGGGAATGGGCAGATACGCAGTATTTT. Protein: CASSARDREWADTQYF.

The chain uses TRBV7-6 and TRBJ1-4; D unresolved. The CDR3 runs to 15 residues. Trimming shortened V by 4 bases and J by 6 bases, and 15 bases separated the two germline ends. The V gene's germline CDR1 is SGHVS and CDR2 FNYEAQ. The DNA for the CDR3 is TGTGCCAGCAGCTCCGATGCTAGAGGGCATGAAAAACTGTTTTTT. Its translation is CASSSDARGHEKLFF.

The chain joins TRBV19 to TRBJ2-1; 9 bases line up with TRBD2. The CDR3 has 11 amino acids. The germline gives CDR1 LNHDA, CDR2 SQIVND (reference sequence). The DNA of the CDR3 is TGTGGCGCGGGAGGGGGAAATGAGCAGTTCTTC. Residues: CGAGGGNEQFF.

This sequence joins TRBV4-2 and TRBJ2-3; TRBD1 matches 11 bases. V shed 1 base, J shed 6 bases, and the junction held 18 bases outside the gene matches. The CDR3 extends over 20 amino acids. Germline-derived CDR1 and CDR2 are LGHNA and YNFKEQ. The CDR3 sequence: CASSQVWTGGPGGPADTQYF. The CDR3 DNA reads TGTGCCAGCAGCCAAGTTTGGACAGGGGGCCCCGGCGGCCCTGCGGATACGCAGTATTTT.

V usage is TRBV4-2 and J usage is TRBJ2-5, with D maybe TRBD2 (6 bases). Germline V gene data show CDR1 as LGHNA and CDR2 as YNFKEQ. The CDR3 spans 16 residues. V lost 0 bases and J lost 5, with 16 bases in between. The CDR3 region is CASSQEGSGEAETQYF. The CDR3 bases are TGTGCCAGCAGCCAAGAAGGTTCGGGAGAGGCCGAGACCCAGTACTTC.

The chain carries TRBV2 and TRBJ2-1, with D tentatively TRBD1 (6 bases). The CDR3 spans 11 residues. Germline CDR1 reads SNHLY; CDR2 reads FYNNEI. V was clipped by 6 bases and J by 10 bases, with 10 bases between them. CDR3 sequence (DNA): TGTGCCAGCAGAGATCAGGGGGAGCAGTTCTTC. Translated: CASRDQGEQFF.

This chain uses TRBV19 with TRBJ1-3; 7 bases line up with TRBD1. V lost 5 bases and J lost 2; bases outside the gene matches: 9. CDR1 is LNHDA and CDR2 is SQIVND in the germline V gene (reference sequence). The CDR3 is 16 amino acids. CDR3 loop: CASSPRQGSPGNTIYF. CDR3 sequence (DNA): TGTGCCAGTAGTCCTAGACAGGGTAGCCCTGGAAACACCATATATTTT. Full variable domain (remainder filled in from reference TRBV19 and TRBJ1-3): DGGITQSPKYLFRKEGQNVTLSCEQNLNHDAMYWYRQDPGQGLRLIYYSQIVNDFQKGDIAEGYSVSREKKESFPLTVTSAQKNPTAFYLCASSPRQGSPGNTIYFGEGSWLTVV.

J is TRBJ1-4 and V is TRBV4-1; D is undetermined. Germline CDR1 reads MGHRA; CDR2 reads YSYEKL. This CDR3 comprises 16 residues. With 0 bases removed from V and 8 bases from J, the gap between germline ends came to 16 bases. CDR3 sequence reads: CASSQDPESRGEKLFF. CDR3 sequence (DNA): TGCGCCAGCAGCCAAGACCCTGAGTCCCGAGGGGAAAAACTGTTTTTT.

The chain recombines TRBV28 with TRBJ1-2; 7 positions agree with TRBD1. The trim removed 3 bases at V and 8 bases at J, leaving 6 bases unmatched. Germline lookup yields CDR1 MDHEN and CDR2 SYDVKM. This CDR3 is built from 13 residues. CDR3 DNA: TGTGCCAGCAGTTTGCTCGGACAGGCGGGCTACACCTTC. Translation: CASSLLGQAGYTF.

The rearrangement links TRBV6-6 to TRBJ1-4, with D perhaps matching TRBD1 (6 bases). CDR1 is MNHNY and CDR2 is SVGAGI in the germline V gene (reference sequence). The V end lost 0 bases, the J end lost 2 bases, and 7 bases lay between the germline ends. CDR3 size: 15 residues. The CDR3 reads CASSYSQGTNEKLFF. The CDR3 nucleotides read TGTGCCAGCAGTTACTCCCAGGGGACTAATGAAAAACTGTTTTTT.

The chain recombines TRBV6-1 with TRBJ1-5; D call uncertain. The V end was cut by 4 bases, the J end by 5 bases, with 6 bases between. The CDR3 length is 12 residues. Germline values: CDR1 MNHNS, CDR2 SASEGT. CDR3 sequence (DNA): TGTGCCAGCAGTGGCGGTTATCAGCCCCAGCATTTT. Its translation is CASSGGYQPQHF.

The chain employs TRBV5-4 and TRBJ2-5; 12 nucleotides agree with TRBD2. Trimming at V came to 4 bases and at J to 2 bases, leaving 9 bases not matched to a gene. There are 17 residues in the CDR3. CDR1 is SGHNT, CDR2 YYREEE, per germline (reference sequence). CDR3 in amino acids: CASSSKALAGGQETQYF. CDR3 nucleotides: TGTGCCAGCAGCAGCAAGGCACTAGCGGGAGGTCAAGAGACCCAGTACTTC.

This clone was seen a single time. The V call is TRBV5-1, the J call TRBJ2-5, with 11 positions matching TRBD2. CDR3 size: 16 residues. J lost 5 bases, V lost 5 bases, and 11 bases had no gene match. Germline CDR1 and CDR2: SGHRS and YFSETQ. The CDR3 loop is CASRRVAGGPAETQYF. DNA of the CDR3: TGCGCCAGCAGGAGAGTAGCGGGAGGGCCCGCGGAGACCCAGTACTTC. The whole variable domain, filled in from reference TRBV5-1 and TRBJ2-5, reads KAGVTQTPRYLIKTRGQQVTLSCSPISGHRSVSWYQQTPGQGLQFLFEYFSETQRNKGNFPGRFSGRQFSNSRSEMNVSTLELGDSALYLCASRRVAGGPAETQYFGPGTRLLVL.

CDR3 sequence (DNA): TGCGCCAGCAGCAACGGGGGGCATTCCTACGAGCAGTACTTC. This sequence encodes CASSNGGHSYEQYF. The chain employs TRBV5-1 and TRBJ2-7, with D possibly TRBD2 on 7 matching bases. The germline gives CDR1 SGHRS, CDR2 YFSETQ. This CDR3 is built from 14 residues. V shed 4 bases and J shed 1 base, with 12 bases lying between them.

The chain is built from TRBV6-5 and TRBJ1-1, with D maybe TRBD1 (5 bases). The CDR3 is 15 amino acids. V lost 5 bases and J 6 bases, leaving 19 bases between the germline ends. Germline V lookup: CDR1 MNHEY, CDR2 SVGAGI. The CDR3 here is CASSTPAGGGPEAFF. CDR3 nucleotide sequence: TGTGCCAGCAGTACCCCCGCGGGGGGTGGACCTGAAGCTTTCTTT.

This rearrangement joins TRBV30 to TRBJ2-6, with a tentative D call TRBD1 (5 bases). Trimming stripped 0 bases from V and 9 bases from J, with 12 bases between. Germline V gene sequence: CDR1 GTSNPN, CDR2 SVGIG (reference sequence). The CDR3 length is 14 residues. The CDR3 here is CAWSVHRGVNVLTF. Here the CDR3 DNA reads TGTGCCTGGAGTGTACATAGGGGTGTCAACGTCCTGACTTTC.

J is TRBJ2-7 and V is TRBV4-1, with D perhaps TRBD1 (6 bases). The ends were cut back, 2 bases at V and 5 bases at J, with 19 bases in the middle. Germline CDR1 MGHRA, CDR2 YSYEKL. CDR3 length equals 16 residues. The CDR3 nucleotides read TGCGCCAGCAGCCAACCGTACACCGGGACAATAAACGAGCAGTACTTC. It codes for CASSQPYTGTINEQYF.

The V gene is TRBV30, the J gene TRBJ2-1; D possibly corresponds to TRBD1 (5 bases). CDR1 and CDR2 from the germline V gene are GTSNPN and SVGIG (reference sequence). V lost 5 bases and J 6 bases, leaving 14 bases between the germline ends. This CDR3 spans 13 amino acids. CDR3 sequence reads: CAWEGVRINEQFF. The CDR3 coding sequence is TGTGCCTGGGAAGGGGTTCGGATCAATGAGCAGTTCTTC.

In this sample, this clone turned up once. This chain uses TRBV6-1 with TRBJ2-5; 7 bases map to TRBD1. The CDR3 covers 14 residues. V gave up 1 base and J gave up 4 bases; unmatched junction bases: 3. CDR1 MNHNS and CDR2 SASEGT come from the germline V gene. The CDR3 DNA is TGTGCCAGCAGTGAAGGACCAGGGGGAGAGACCCAGTACTTC. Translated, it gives CASSEGPGGETQYF.

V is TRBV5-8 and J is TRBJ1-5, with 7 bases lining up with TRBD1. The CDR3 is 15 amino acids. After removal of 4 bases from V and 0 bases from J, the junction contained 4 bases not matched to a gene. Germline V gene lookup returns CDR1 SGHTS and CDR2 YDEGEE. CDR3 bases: TGTGCCAGCAGCAGGGACAGCAATAGCAATCAGCCCCAGCATTTT. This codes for CASSRDSNSNQPQHF. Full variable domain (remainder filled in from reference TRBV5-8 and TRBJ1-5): EAGVTQSPTHLIKTRGQQATLRCSPISGHTSVYWYQQALGLGLQFLLWYDEGEERNRGNFPPRFSGRQFPNYSSELNVNALELEDSALYLCASSRDSNSNQPQHFGDGTRLSIL.

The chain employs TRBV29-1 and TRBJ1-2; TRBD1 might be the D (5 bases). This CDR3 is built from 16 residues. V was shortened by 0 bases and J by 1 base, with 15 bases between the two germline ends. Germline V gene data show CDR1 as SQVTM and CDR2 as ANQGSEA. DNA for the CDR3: TGCAGCGTTGAAGATAGAAGGGGCCGCTTTAACTATGGCTACACCTTC. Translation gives CSVEDRRGRFNYGYTF.

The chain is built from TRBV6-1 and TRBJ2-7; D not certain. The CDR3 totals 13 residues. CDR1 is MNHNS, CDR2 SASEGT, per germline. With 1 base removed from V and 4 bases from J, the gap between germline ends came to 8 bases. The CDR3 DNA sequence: TGTGCCAGCAGTGAAGGAGAATTTTACGAGCAGTACTTC. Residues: CASSEGEFYEQYF.

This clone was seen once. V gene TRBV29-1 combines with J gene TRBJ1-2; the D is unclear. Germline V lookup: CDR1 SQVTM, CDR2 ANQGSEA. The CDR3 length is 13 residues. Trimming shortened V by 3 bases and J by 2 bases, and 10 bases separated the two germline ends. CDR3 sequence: CSVERVLNYGYTF. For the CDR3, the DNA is TGCAGCGTTGAGAGGGTTTTAAACTATGGCTACACCTTC.